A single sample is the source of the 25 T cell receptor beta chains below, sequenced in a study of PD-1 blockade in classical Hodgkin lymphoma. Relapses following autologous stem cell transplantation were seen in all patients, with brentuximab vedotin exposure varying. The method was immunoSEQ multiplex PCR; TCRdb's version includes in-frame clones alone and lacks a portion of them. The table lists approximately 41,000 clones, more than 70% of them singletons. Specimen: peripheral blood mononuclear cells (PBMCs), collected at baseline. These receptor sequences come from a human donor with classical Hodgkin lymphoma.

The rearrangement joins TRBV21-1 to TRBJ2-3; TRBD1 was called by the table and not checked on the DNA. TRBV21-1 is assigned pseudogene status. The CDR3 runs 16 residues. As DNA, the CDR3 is TGTGCCAGCAGCAAAAAGTTTCAGGGGTTCACAGATACGCAGTATTTT. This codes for CASSKKFQGFTDTQYF.

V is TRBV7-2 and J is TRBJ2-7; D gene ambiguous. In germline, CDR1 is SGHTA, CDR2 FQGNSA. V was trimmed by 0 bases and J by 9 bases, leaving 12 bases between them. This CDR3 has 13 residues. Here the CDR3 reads CASSLAVAMGQYF. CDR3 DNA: TGTGCCAGCAGCTTAGCGGTTGCAATGGGGCAGTACTTC.

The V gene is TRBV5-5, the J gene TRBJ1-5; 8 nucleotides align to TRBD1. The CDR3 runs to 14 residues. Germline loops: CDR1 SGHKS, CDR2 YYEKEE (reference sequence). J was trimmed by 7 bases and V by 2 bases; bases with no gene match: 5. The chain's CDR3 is CASSFGQGDQPQHF. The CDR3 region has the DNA TGTGCCAGCAGCTTTGGACAGGGAGACCAGCCCCAGCATTTT.

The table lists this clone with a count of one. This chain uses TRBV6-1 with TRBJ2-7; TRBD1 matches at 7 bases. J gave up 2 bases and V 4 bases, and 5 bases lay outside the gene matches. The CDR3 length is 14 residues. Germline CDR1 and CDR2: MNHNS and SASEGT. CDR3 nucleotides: TGTGCCAGCAGTGCGGACAGGCTGACCTACGAGCAGTACTTC. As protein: CASSADRLTYEQYF.

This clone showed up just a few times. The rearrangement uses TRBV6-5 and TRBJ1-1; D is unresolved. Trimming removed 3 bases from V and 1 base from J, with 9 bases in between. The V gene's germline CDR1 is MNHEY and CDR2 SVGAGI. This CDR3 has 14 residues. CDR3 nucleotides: TGTGCCAGCAGTTATTCTGTTGGGAACACTGAAGCTTTCTTT. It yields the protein CASSYSVGNTEAFF.

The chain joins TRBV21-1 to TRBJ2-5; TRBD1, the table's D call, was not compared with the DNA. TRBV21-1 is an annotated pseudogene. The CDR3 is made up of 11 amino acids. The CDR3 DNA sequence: TGTGCCAGCAAACCAGGGACAGAGGAGTACTTC. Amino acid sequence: CASKPGTEEYF.

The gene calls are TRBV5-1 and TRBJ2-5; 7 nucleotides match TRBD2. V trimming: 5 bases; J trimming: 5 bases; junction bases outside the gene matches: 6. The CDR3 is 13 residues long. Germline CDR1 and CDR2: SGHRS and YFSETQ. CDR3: CASRPGGGETQYF. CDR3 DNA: TGCGCCAGCAGGCCGGGGGGAGGGGAGACCCAGTACTTC.

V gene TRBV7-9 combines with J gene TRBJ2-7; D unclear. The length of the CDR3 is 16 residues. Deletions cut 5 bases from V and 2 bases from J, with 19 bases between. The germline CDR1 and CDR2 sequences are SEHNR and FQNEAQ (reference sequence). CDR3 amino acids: CASSVSVKQSPYEQYF. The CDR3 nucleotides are TGTGCCAGCAGCGTATCGGTGAAACAGAGCCCCTACGAGCAGTACTTC.

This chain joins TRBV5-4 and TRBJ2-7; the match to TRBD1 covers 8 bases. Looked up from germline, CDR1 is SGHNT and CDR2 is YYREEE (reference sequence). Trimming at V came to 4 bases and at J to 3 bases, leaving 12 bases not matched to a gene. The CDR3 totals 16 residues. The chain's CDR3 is CASSPDLSGQGYEQYF. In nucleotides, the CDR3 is TGTGCCAGCAGCCCCGATTTGAGCGGACAGGGCTACGAGCAGTACTTC. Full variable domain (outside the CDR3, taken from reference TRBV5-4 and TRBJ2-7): ETGVTQSPTHLIKTRGQQVTLRCSSQSGHNTVSWYQQALGQGPQFIFQYYREEENGRGNFPPRFSGLQFPNYSSELNVNALELDDSALYLCASSPDLSGQGYEQYFGPGTRLTVT.

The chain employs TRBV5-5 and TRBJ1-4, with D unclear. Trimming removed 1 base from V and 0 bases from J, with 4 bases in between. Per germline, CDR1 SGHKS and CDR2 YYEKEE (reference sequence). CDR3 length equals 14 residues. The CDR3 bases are TGTGCCAGCAGCTTGCCATCAACTAATGAAAAACTGTTTTTT. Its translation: CASSLPSTNEKLFF.

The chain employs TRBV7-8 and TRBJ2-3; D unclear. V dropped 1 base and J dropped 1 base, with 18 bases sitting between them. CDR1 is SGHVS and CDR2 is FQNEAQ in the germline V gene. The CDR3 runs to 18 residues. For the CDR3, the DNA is TGTGCCAGCAGCTTAGGCCCCCTTGACCCGCACGGCACAGATACGCAGTATTTT. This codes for CASSLGPLDPHGTDTQYF.

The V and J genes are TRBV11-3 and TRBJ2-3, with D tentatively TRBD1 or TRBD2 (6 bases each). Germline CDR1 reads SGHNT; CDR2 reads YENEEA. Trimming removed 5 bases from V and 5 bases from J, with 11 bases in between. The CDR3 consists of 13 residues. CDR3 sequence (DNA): TGTGCCAGCAGCCAGGGGACTGTAGATACGCAGTATTTT. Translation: CASSQGTVDTQYF.

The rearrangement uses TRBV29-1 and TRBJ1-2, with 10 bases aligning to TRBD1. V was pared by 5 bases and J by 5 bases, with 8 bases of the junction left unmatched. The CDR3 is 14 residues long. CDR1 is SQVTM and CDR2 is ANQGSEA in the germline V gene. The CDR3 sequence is CSVLIRDRGYGYTF. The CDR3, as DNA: TGCAGCGTTCTTATCCGGGACAGGGGTTATGGCTACACCTTC.

In DNA, the CDR3 is TGTGCCACCAGCGTAGGGCTAGGACTGAATAATGAAAAACTGTTTTTT. This encodes CATSVGLGLNNEKLFF. The V and J genes are TRBV15 and TRBJ1-4; no definite D call. This CDR3 has 16 residues. V lost 5 bases to trimming and J lost 4 bases, with 17 bases between them. In germline, CDR1 is LNHNV, CDR2 YYDKDF (reference sequence).

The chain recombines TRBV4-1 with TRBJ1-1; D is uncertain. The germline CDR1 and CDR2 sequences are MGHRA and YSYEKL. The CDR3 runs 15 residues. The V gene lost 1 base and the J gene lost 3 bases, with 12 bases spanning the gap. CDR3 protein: CASSQGTGSDTEAFF. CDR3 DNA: TGCGCCAGCAGCCAAGGCACGGGGTCGGACACTGAAGCTTTCTTT.

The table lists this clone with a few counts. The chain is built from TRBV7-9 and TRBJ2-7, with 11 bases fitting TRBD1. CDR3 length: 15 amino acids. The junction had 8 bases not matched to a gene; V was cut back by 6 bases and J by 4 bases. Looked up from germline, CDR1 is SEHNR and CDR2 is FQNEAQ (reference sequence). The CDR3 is CASSSGTGGFYEQYF. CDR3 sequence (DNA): TGTGCCAGCAGTTCCGGGACAGGGGGGTTTTACGAGCAGTACTTC.

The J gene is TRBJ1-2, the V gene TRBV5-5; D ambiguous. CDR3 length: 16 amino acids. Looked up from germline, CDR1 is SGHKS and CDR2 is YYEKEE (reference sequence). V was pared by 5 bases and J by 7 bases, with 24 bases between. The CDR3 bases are TGTGCCAGCAGACTAACATCTCTCCCGTCCTTTGCTGGCTACACCTTC. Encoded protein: CASRLTSLPSFAGYTF.

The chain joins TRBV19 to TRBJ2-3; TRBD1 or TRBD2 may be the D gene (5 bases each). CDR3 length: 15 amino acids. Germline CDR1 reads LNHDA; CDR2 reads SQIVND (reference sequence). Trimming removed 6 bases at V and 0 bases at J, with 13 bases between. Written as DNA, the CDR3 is TGTGCCAGTAGACGGGACGGCCGAAGCACAGATACGCAGTATTTT. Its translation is CASRRDGRSTDTQYF. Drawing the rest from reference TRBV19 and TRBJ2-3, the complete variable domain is DGGITQSPKYLFRKEGQNVTLSCEQNLNHDAMYWYRQDPGQGLRLIYYSQIVNDFQKGDIAEGYSVSREKKESFPLTVTSAQKNPTAFYLCASRRDGRSTDTQYFGPGTRLTVL.

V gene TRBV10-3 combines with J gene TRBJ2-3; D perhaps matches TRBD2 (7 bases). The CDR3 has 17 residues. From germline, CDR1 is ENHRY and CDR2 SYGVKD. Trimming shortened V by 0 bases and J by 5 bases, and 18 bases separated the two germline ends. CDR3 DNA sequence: TGTGCCATCAGTGAGTCAATGGGGGGGGGCCGTGGAGATACGCAGTATTTT. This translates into CAISESMGGGRGDTQYF.

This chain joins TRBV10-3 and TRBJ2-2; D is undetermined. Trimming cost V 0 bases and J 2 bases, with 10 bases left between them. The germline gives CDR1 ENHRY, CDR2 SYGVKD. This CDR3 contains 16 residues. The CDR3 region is CAISESGSYNTGELFF. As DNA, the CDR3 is TGTGCCATCAGTGAGTCGGGCAGTTATAACACCGGGGAGCTGTTTTTT.

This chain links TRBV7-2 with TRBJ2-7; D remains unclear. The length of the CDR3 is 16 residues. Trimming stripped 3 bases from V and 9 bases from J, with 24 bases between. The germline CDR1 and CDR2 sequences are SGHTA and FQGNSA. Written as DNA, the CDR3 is TGTGCCAGCAGCTTTATAACGACCCAACCTCACGAAGGGCAGTACTTC. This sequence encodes CASSFITTQPHEGQYF.

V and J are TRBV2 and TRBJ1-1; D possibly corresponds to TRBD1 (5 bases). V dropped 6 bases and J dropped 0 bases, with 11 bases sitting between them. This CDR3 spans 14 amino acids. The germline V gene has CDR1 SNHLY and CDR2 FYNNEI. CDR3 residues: CASSVRAVNTEAFF. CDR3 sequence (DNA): TGTGCCAGCAGCGTCAGGGCTGTGAACACTGAAGCTTTCTTT.

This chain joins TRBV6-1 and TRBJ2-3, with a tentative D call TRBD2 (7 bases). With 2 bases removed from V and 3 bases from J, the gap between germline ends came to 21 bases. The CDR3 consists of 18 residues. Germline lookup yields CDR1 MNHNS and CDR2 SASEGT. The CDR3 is CASSEFNLGGPGTDTQYF. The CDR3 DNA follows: TGTGCCAGCAGTGAATTCAACTTGGGGGGGCCGGGGACAGATACGCAGTATTTT.

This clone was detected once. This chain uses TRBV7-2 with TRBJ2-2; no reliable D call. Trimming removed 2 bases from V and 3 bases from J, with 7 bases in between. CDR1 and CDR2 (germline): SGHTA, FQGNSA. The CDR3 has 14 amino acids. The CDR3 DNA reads TGTGCCAGCAGCTTATCCAGTTACACCGGGGAGCTGTTTTTT. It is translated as CASSLSSYTGELFF. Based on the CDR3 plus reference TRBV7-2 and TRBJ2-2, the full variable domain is GAGVSQSPSNKVTEKGKDVELRCDPISGHTALYWYRQSLGQGLEFLIYFQGNSAPDKSGLPSDRFSAERTGGSVSTLTIQRTQQEDSAVYLCASSLSSYTGELFFGEGSRLTVL.

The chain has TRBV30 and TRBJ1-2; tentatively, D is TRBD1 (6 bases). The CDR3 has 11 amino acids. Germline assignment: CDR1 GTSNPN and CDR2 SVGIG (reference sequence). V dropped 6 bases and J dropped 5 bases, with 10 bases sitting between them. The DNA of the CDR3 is TGTGCCTGCCCGAGGGGGTATGGCTACACCTTC. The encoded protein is CACPRGYGYTF.